This T cell receptor (beta chain) was retrieved from a study of blood T cell repertoires in COVID-19. Study overall: The study drew acute and convalescent COVID-19 samples from the United States, Italy and Spain. In each case, the material was cDNA or gDNA derived from T cells, B-cell-depleted T cells, or PBMCs.

Per the authors' pipeline: Estimated nucleated cell counts came from reference gene primer amplification. Data came from immunoSEQ multiplex PCR; TCRdb stores just in-frame clones and leaves some out. That table gives V, J and clone size, and the DNA gave D and trimming. The sample shows 200,000 or so clones, 82% of them seen only once. CDR3 length: 16 amino acids. Germline CDR1 and CDR2: SEHNR and FQNEAQ (reference sequence). V gave up 5 bases and J gave up 7 bases; unmatched junction bases: 10. This receptor was taken from a human donor with acute or convalescent COVID-19. The donor label of this sample is uncertain. The chain combines TRBV7-9 with TRBJ1-6, with TRBD1 matching over 8 bases. Sequences were obtained from peripheral blood. In nucleotides, the CDR3 is TGTGCCAGCAGCCCTAGGACAGGGAGTATCAATTCACCCCTCCACTTT. This translates into CASSPRTGSINSPLHF.